This T cell receptor (beta chain) was recorded in a study of identical twins. Trimming took off 1 base at V and 4 bases at J, with 6 bases between the two ends. Germline values: CDR1 LGHNT, CDR2 FRNRAP. CDR3 length equals 13 residues. TCRdb re-analysed the 5' RACE reads in MiXCR, keeping a single row per CDR3 protein. The sample yields 1.5 million or so distinct CDR3 sequences, under 35% seen once. Points from the study as a whole: Twin pairs' shared out-of-frame alpha sequences were enriched in low generation probability. Insertions were fewer in abundant cord blood beta clonotypes, whereas memory repertoires showed none of this pattern. Researchers caution that invariant MAIT and iNKT cells could partly confound zero-insertion analyses.

As concerns this clonotype: Its specificity is not known.

This chain connects TRBV12-5 to TRBJ2-3, with D hard to call. The sample taken for sequencing was cord blood. The receptor's source is a newborn girl in good health. The CDR3 loop is CASGLGLADTQYF. In nucleotides, the CDR3 is TGTGCTAGTGGTTTGGGCCTAGCAGATACGCAGTATTTT. The full variable domain, completed using reference TRBV12-5 and TRBJ2-3, is DARVTQTPRHKVTEMGQEVTMRCQPILGHNTVFWYRQTMMQGLELLAYFRNRAPLDDSGMPKDRFSAEMPDATLATLKIQPSEPRDSAVYFCASGLGLADTQYFGPGTRLTVL.